This T cell receptor (beta chain) originates from a study of shared clonotypes between healthy human individuals (dated by TCRdb to between 2020 and 2021). A note on the overall study: A couple of women and three men aged 18 to 49 years were included in the cohort. For each donor, three plates each were used for CD4 naive and CD4 memory, two plates were used for CD8 naive, and one plate was used for CD8 memory. The study deeply sequenced blood TCR repertoires of several healthy adults to estimate repertoire size and the extent of clonotype sharing between individuals. Different laboratories and diverse techniques were used to prepare libraries and sequence TCR repertoires, to increase sequencing depth and limit assay-specific biases. Per donor, leukapheresis produced somewhere between about 0.94 and 9 billion PBMCs.

Using the deep immunoSEQ assay, multiplex PCR amplified TCR CDR3 regions from genomic DNA. Extracted genomic DNA from each cell subset was distributed evenly across all wells of several immunoSEQ 96-well plates, and each plate was treated as a replicate. Each replicate PCR for sorted subsets received about 210 ng genomic DNA, equal to 30,000 or so T cell genomes. The purified libraries were quantified using a Qubit 3.0 fluorometer, sized with a Bioanalyzer 2100, and then quantified again using the KAPA Library Quantification kit. Every immunoSEQ 96-well plate was sequenced on a separate single-read 150-cycle Illumina NextSeq 550 flow cell. Processing in the source paper ran as follows. The immunoSEQ output contained only junctional sequences without quality scores, so filtering could not match that applied to full-length reads. Sequences were annotated with PyIR, a Python wrapper for IgBLAST v1.9, using IMGT germline references to assign V/J genes and CDR3. Reads were removed for weak V/J assignments (E-value above 1e-6), missing CDR3, stop codons, out-of-frame junctions, or ambiguous translated residues. A V3J clonotype was defined by an identical inferred V gene, J gene, and CDR3 amino acid sequence. Percentage overlap between repertoires was calculated by dividing the number of shared unique clonotypes by the size of the smaller repertoire. Richness of each repertoire was evaluated using RTK rarefaction, the Chao1 estimator, and Recon v2.1 estimates of unobserved clonotypes. Generation probabilities were computed with OLGA for all TCRbeta clonotypes obtained by the gDNA method from a few donors. This immuneACCESS table, as held by TCRdb, lists in-frame sequences with V and J called but not all clones. Of the missing ones, under half trace to an unresolved V gene in checked studies; the others have no known cause. V, J and clone size were drawn from that table, and D and trimming were deduced from the DNA. Recorded for this sample are about 2.4 million clones; more than 85% of them occurred a single time. About 0.39% of the sample comes from the top ten.

Note on this clone: The antigen it binds to is not known. There are no base qualities to consult, and no much larger clone falls within one base.

From the germline V gene, CDR1 is MNHEY and CDR2 is SVGAGI. V trim: 7 bases; J trim: 6 bases; unmatched bases: 6. Taken from cysteine to phenylalanine, the CDR3 has 13 residues. Just CDR3 DNA is preserved here, 39 bases in frame from base 1. The donors were healthy, HIV-negative adults who had no recently reported acute infections or vaccinations. Every donor was a Caucasian adult residing in Nashville, Tennessee, USA. CD4+ T cells were enriched by magnetic negative selection; naive cells were then positively selected on CD45RA, and the negative fraction formed the memory subset. Blood was collected by leukapheresis, and PBMCs were isolated by Ficoll-Histopaque density gradient centrifugation and then cryopreserved in liquid nitrogen vapor phase. Purity and quantity of every magnetically sorted T cell population were checked by analytical flow cytometry. Each sorted fraction had its genomic DNA isolated and then quantified by UV absorbance on a Nanodrop 2000c.

Overall study outcomes, separate from this receptor: Pairwise subsampling indicated that sequencing depth was expected to affect the degree of clonotype sharing among donors. Rarefaction of sorted-subset datasets indicated incomplete sequencing despite the large sequencing depth. Sharing across a few donors was observed for 4.5% to 6.5% of naive CD4, 3.5% of naive CD8, 2% to 2.5% of memory CD4, and 0.4% of memory CD8 clonotypes. The small number of donors limited the genetic and exposure-history diversity represented. Larger estimated clonotype richness was generally found for naive subsets than for memory subsets. Sampling was restricted to blood, and TCR repertoires in tissue are likely to differ from TCR repertoires in blood. Clonotypes shared by all four sorted-subset donors showed higher generation probabilities than non-shared clonotypes.

The sequence links TRBV6-5 to TRBJ2-1; 7 of the junction bases match TRBD1. The receptor was isolated from a man between 18 and 29 years old in good health. Some clones in this sample may be carry-over from other donors' samples. Material: naive CD4+ T cells from PBMCs. The cell subset or site label here, explained by the study, means: CD45RA+ positively selected. CDR3 reads: CASNIPGGNEQFF. The nucleotides are TGTGCCAGCAACATCCCAGGGGGCAATGAGCAGTTCTTC.